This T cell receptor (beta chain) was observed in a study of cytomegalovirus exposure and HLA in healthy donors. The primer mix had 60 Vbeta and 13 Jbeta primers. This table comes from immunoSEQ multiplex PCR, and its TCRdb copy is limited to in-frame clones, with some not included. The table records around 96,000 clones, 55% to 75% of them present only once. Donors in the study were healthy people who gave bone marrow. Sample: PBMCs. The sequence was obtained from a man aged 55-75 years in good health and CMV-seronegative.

CDR3 sequence: CAWSAGHYGYTF. CDR3 nucleotides: TGTGCCTGGTCGGCAGGGCACTATGGCTACACCTTC. The chain links TRBV30 to TRBJ1-2, with D possibly TRBD1 on 5 matching bases. CDR1 and CDR2 from the germline V gene are GTSNPN and SVGIG (reference sequence). This CDR3 comprises 12 residues. V gave up 5 bases and J gave up 3 bases, with 10 bases separating them.